Listed below are T cell receptor beta chains from one sample, sequenced in a study of blood T cell repertoires in COVID-19. Measured with immunoSEQ multiplex PCR; TCRdb has only the in-frame clones, and not every one. The data hold 250,000 to 350,000 clones, with approximately 84% observed a single time. Sequencing used peripheral blood. These receptors were obtained from a human donor with COVID-19, enrolled during active disease. The donor label of this sample is uncertain. The CDR3 runs from the conserved cysteine through the conserved F or W. D genes are given only for firm matches. Some rows mark clone size as missing; the rest say once, few, many or name a class of expanded clone.

TRBV5-1,.,TRBD1,TRBJ2-5,TGCGCCAGCAGCCGCGACAGGGGCCACCAAGAGACCCAGTACTTC,CASSRDRGHQETQYF
TRBV5-5,.,.,TRBJ2-5,TGTGCCAGCAGCTTGGGGGACTTGTTGGAGACCCAGTACTTC,CASSLGDLLETQYF
TRBV11-2,few,TRBD1,TRBJ2-7,TGTGCCAGCAGCCAAGACAGGGTCTACGAGCAGTACTTC,CASSQDRVYEQYF
TRBV9,.,TRBD2,TRBJ2-2,TGTGCCAGCAGCGTTGGAGCGGGAGTTACCGGGGAGCTGTTTTTT,CASSVGAGVTGELFF
TRBV5-1,once,.,TRBJ1-1,TGCGCCAGCAGCTTGGGGGCAGGGCGTGCGAACACTGAAGCTTTCTTT,CASSLGAGRANTEAFF
TRBV5-1,once,TRBD1,TRBJ1-4,TGCGCCAGCACCCTCGGGACAGGGGGCGCGGGAGGGCTGTTTTTT,CASTLGTGGAGGLFF
TRBV6-1,.,.,TRBJ2-4,TGTGCCAGCAGTGAAGCGCGGCGGACAGAAAACATTCAGTACTTC,CASSEARRTENIQYF
TRBV4-1,.,TRBD2,TRBJ2-7,TGCGCCAGCAGCCAAGCCCGGACTAGGGGCTACGAGCAGTACTTC,CASSQARTRGYEQYF
TRBV7-2,.,.,TRBJ1-6,TGTGCCAGCAGCTTAGAAGCTCGTCGACCCCTCCACTTT,CASSLEARRPLHF
TRBV19,.,.,TRBJ1-1,TGTGCCAGTACCTCATGGGGGGGAATGAACACTGAAGCTTTCTTT,CASTSWGGMNTEAFF
TRBV23-1,.,.,TRBJ2-7,TGCGCCAGCAGACCATCGGGACACTCCTACGAGCAGTACTTC,CASRPSGHSYEQYF
TRBV4-3,.,.,TRBJ1-1,TGCGCCAGCAGCAGACAGGTCCCCGTGAACACTGAAGCTTTCTTT,CASSRQVPVNTEAFF
TRBV19,.,TRBD2,TRBJ2-1,TGTGCCAGTAGCTCGACTAGCGGGAGTTACAATGAGCAGTTCTTC,CASSSTSGSYNEQFF
TRBV28,.,.,TRBJ1-2,TGTGCCAGCAGTTTCCCGGGACACAGAAACTATGGCTACACCTTC,CASSFPGHRNYGYTF
TRBV11-1,.,TRBD1,TRBJ2-7,TGTGCCAGCAGCTTCCAATACGGGACAGGGTACGAGCAGTACTTC,CASSFQYGTGYEQYF
TRBV19,few,.,TRBJ1-4,TGTGCCAGTAGTATAAGGGGCGATGGAGAAAAACTGTTTTTT,CASSIRGDGEKLFF
TRBV29-1,.,.,TRBJ1-1,TGCAGCGTTGCCGGCACTGAAGCTTTCTTT,CSVAGTEAFF
TRBV25-1,.,.,TRBJ1-3,TGTGCCAGCAGTGAATTACAGGGATTCGGAAACACCATATATTTT,CASSELQGFGNTIYF
TRBV28,.,.,TRBJ2-3,TGTGCCAGCAGTCCCCCCCCTAGCACAGATACGCAGTATTTT,CASSPPPSTDTQYF
TRBV7-9,few,TRBD1,TRBJ2-2,TGTGCCAGCAGCTTAGGGACAGGGGCGACCGGGGAGCTGTTTTTT,CASSLGTGATGELFF
TRBV12-3/TRBV12-4,.,.,TRBJ1-1,TGTGCCAGCAGTTTTTTCGAGGGCAGAGCTTTCTTT,CASSFFEGRAFF
TRBV5-1,.,TRBD2,TRBJ2-1,TGCGCCAGCAGCTTACAAACTAGCGGGAGCTACAATGAGCAGTTCTTC,CASSLQTSGSYNEQFF
TRBV4-1,.,.,TRBJ2-4,TGCGCCAGCAGCCAACCGCTCAGGGGTAACATTCAGTACTTC,CASSQPLRGNIQYF
TRBV5-1,.,TRBD2,TRBJ2-4,TGCGCCAGCAGCTTGACGGCTAGCGGGTCACCAGCCAAAAACATTCAGTACTTC,CASSLTASGSPAKNIQYF
TRBV2,.,TRBD2,TRBJ2-1,TGTGCCAGCACCGAACTAGCGGGAGGCTACAATGAGCAGTTCTTC,CASTELAGGYNEQFF
TRBV6-5,.,.,TRBJ1-5,TGTGCCAGTAGGGGGTATAGCAATCAGCCCCAGCATTTT,CASRGYSNQPQHF
TRBV9,.,TRBD1,TRBJ1-3,TGTGCCAGCAGCGCCTTGACAGGGGGTGGAAACACCATATATTTT,CASSALTGGGNTIYF
TRBV28,.,.,TRBJ1-2,TGTGCCAGCAGTTTGGCCCGGACCAACAGGGGCTACACCTTC,CASSLARTNRGYTF
TRBV11-2,.,TRBD2,TRBJ2-1,TGTGCCAGCAGCTTAAATTTAGGTGTGGTAGCGGGAGTTTATGAGCAGTTCTTC,CASSLNLGVVAGVYEQFF
TRBV6-5,.,.,TRBJ1-1,TGTGCCAGCAGAATCGGGGTGAACACTGAAGCTTTCTTT,CASRIGVNTEAFF
TRBV5-1,.,TRBD2,TRBJ2-1,TGCGCCAGCAGCTTGGCTAGCGGGAGGGCCAGTGAGCAGTTCTTC,CASSLASGRASEQFF
TRBV7-2,.,TRBD2,TRBJ2-1,TGTGCCAGCAGCGGGCTCACTAGCGGGAGGAGTCGGGAGCAGTTCTTC,CASSGLTSGRSREQFF
TRBV6-6,.,.,TRBJ2-3,TGTGCCAGCAGTCCTTCTTTAGCGGCCCCTAGCACAGATACGCAGTATTTT,CASSPSLAAPSTDTQYF
TRBV7-8,.,TRBD2,TRBJ2-1,TGTGCCAGCAGCTTATCCGGGAGGGCCATCAATGAGCAGTTCTTC,CASSLSGRAINEQFF
TRBV19,.,TRBD1,TRBJ1-1,TGTGCCAGTAGTAGACCAACAGGGGACACTGAAGCTTTCTTT,CASSRPTGDTEAFF